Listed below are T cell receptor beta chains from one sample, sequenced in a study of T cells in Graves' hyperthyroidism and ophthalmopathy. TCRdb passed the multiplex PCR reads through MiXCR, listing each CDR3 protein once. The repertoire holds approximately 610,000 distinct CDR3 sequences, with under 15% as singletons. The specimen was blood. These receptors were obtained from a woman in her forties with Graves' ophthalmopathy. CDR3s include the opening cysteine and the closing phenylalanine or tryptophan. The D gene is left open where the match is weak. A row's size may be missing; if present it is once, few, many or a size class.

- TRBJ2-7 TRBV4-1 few TGCGCCAGCAGCCAAGATCTCACAGGTTACTACGAGCAGTACTTC CASSQDLTGYYEQYF
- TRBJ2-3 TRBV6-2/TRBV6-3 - TGTGCCAGCAGTTACGGACTATTCACAGATACGCAGTATTTT CASSYGLFTDTQYF
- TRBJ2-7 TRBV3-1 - TGTGCCAGCAGCCAAGGGAGGCCTAGCGATACCTACGAGCAGTACTTC CASSQGRPSDTYEQYF
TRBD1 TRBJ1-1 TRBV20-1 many TGCAGTGCTAGACGGGACAGAATGAACACTGAAGCTTTCTTT CSARRDRMNTEAFF
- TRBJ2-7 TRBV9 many TGTGCCAGCAGCGTAGACGGCGCGTACGAGCAGTACTTC CASSVDGAYEQYF
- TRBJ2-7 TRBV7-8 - TGTGCCAGCAGCTCCTCAGGGATCAGATCATCGGACTACGAGCAGTACTTC CASSSSGIRSSDYEQYF
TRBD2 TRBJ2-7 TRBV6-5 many TGTGCCAGCAGTTCGGGACTAGCGGGAGTCGGGCAGTACTTC CASSSGLAGVGQYF
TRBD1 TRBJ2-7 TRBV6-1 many TGTGCCAGCAGCCGGGACAGGTATTCCTACGAGCAGTACTTC CASSRDRYSYEQYF
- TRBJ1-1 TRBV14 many TGTGCCAGCAGCCACTTCGGGCTGGACACTGAAGCTTTCTTT CASSHFGLDTEAFF
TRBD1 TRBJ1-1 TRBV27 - TGTGCCAGCAGTATTACCCAGGGGGCGGGCACTGAAGCTTTCTTT CASSITQGAGTEAFF
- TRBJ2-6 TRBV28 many TGTGCAACAGGTTCCTCTGGGGCCAACGTCCTGACTTTC CATGSSGANVLTF
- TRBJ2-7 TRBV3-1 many TGTGCCAGCAGCCAAAGGGGCTCGAGCGGCCCCCCACCCTACGAGCAGTACTTC CASSQRGSSGPPPYEQYF
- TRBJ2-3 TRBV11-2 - TGTGCCAGCAGCTGGCCGGCCTATGGGGGAGGAAGCACAGATACGCAGTATTTT CASSWPAYGGGSTDTQYF
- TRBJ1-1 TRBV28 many TGTGCCAGCAGTTTACGAGGAGACACTGAAGCTTTCTTT CASSLRGDTEAFF
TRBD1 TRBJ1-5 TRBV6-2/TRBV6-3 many TGTGCCAGCAAACCGACAGGGATGGGTCAGCCCCAGCATTTT CASKPTGMGQPQHF
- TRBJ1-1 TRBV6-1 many TGTGCCAGCAGAGAAGACACCATGAACACTGAAGCTTTCTTT CASREDTMNTEAFF
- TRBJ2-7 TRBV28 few TGTGCCAGCAGACTCCAAGGGAGGCCCGCTCGGGACGAGCAGTACTTC CASRLQGRPARDEQYF
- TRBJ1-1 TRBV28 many TGTGCCAGCAGTTCCCCACTAATGATGAACACTGAAGCTTTCTTT CASSSPLMMNTEAFF
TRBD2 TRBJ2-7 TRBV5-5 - TGTGCCAGCAGGGGGGGGACTAGCGGGACCTACGAGCAGTACTTC CASRGGTSGTYEQYF
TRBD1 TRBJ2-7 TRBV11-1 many TGTGCCAGCAGCCGGGACAGGGCGAGCGATGGGTACGAGCAGTACTTC CASSRDRASDGYEQYF
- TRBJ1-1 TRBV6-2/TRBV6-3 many TGTGCCAGCAGTTACTTTCCTAGGCGGGGGGACACTGAAGCTTTCTTT CASSYFPRRGDTEAFF
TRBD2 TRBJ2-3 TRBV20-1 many TGCAGTGCGCCTACTAGCGGGAGCACAGATACGCAGTATTTT CSAPTSGSTDTQYF
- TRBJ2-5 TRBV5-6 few TGTGCCAGCAGCTTGATAGGGGCGGGTGAGACCCAGTACTTC CASSLIGAGETQYF
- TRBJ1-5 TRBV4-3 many TGCGCCAGCAGCCACGACGTCGCCAATCAGCCCCAGCATTTT CASSHDVANQPQHF
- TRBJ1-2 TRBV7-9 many TGTGCCAGAATCCTTAGTCTAGGCTATGGCTACACCTTC CARILSLGYGYTF
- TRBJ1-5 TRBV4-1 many TGCGCCAGCAGCCCCTCGGCCAGGGATAGCAATCAGCCCCAGCATTTT CASSPSARDSNQPQHF
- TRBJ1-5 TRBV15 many TGTGCCACCAGCAGAGGTTGGGGACAGCATTTT CATSRGWGQHF
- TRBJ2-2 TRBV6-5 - TGTGCCAGCAGTTCCCTCCAGGAGAACACCGGGGAGCTGTTTTTT CASSSLQENTGELFF